These 24 T cell receptor beta chains came from one sample sequenced in a study of T-cell reconstitution after alpha-beta-depleted transplantation in children. Molecular barcoding with unique molecular identifiers was used for the TCRbeta library. TCRdb ran MiXCR on the PCR reads and lists one entry per CDR3 protein. This table has around 490,000 distinct CDR3 sequences, about 10% appearing once. The sequenced sample was PBMCs, mostly from graft donor cells, obtained 180 days after TCRalphabeta/CD19-depleted stem cell transplant. These receptors were taken from a female patient aged 2-10 years who had a stem cell transplant for aplastic anemia, so the T cells may come from the graft donor.

This clonotype showed up just a few times. The chain has TRBV27 and TRBJ2-7; D may be TRBD2 (6 bases). In germline, CDR1 is MNHEY, CDR2 SMNVEV (reference sequence). CDR3 length: 14 residues. Trimming cost V 5 bases and J 6 bases, with 17 bases left between them. CDR3 sequence reads: CASSPAGFFGEQYF. Here the CDR3 DNA reads TGTGCCAGCAGTCCGGCGGGATTTTTTGGCGAGCAGTACTTC.

This clonotype was counted at least ten times. This sequence joins TRBV24-1 and TRBJ2-1, with TRBD2 matching 13 bases. V shed 1 base and J 8 bases; nucleotides not matched to a gene: 4. This CDR3 is 16 amino acids long. Germline CDR1 reads KGHDR; CDR2 reads SFDVKD. CDR3 DNA sequence: TGTGCCACCAGTGATTTAAGGACTAGCGGGAGCGATGAGCAGTTCTTC. Its translation: CATSDLRTSGSDEQFF.

This clonotype was seen a handful of times. This chain connects TRBV12-3 or TRBV12-4 to TRBJ1-2; no firm D call. The CDR3 spans 12 residues. V was cut by 4 bases and J by 5 bases, with 8 bases left in between. The CDR3 loop reads CASSSRQYGYTF. CDR3 bases: TGTGCCAGCAGTTCCCGGCAGTATGGCTACACCTTC.

This clonotype was seen only a few times. This chain uses TRBV4-2 with TRBJ2-5; TRBD2 agrees at 9 bases. J lost 5 bases, V lost 0 bases, and 1 base had no gene match. This CDR3 region has 14 residues. Germline lookup yields CDR1 LGHNA and CDR2 YNFKEQ. CDR3 protein: CASSQDTSGETQYF. CDR3 sequence (DNA): TGTGCCAGCAGCCAAGATACTAGCGGGGAGACCCAGTACTTC.

The chain combines TRBV20-1 with TRBJ1-4; 7 bases align to TRBD1. The CDR3 is made up of 15 amino acids. CDR1 and CDR2 (germline): DFQATT, SNEGSKA (reference sequence). Germline trimming cut 0 bases from V and 2 bases from J; bases unmatched to any gene: 3. CDR3 sequence: CSARDPGGTNEKLFF. Written as DNA, the CDR3 is TGCAGTGCTAGAGATCCAGGGGGGACTAATGAAAAACTGTTTTTT.

The chain uses TRBV6-6 and TRBJ1-5; D is unclear. Germline V lookup: CDR1 MNHNY, CDR2 SVGAGI (reference sequence). CDR3 length equals 12 residues. V lost 2 bases and J lost 5, with 4 bases in between. The CDR3 bases are TGTGCCAGCAGTTACCCCTATCAGCCCCAGCATTTT. Translating it yields CASSYPYQPQHF.

This clonotype has only a few counts. The chain is built from TRBV27 and TRBJ2-5; 8 bases line up with TRBD2. This CDR3 is 18 amino acids long. V shed 6 bases, J shed 5 bases, and the junction held 20 bases outside the gene matches. Germline V gives CDR1 MNHEY, CDR2 SMNVEV (reference sequence). Here the CDR3 reads CASSPNPIRAGVGETQYF. The DNA for the CDR3 is TGTGCCAGCAGCCCCAACCCGATAAGAGCGGGAGTGGGTGAGACCCAGTACTTC.

About this clonotype: A single base separates this from a much larger clone, so it may be a read error. V and J are TRBV5-1 and TRBJ2-1; D is possibly TRBD1 or TRBD2 (5 bases each). The V gene's germline CDR1 is SGHRS and CDR2 YFSETQ. Trimming removed 6 bases at V and 11 bases at J, with 12 bases between. The CDR3 extends over 11 amino acids. The CDR3 bases are TGCGCCAGCATTCGGGGCGATAAGCAGTTCTTC. As protein: CASIRGDKQFF.

This clonotype was picked up many times. The V gene is TRBV20-1, the J gene TRBJ1-2; D remains unclear. V was pared by 0 bases and J by 8 bases, with 10 bases between. Germline V CDR1 and CDR2: DFQATT, SNEGSKA (reference sequence). There are 12 residues in the CDR3. The CDR3 DNA reads as TGCAGTGCTAGAGATCGGGATCGGGGCTACACCTTC. This gives the protein CSARDRDRGYTF.

This clonotype has more than one count but fewer than ten. This sequence joins TRBV7-9 and TRBJ2-1; a possible D gene is TRBD1 (6 bases). Germline V CDR1 and CDR2: SEHNR, FQNEAQ (reference sequence). The CDR3 is 13 amino acids. Trimming stripped 1 base from V and 7 bases from J, with 8 bases between. The CDR3 sequence: CASSLGTVNEQFF. The CDR3 DNA is TGTGCCAGCAGCTTAGGGACAGTAAATGAGCAGTTCTTC.

The chain combines TRBV21-1 with TRBJ2-1; the table's D call TRBD1 went unverified against the DNA. TRBV21-1 counts as a pseudogene. The CDR3 contains 12 residues. CDR3 bases: TGTGCCATCGGGACAGAGGACAATGAGCAGTTCTTC. Translation gives CAIGTEDNEQFF.

The chain couples TRBV7-9 to TRBJ2-3; no firm D call. CDR1 SEHNR and CDR2 FQNEAQ come from the germline V gene (reference sequence). V lost 5 bases to trimming and J lost 4 bases, with 13 bases between them. The CDR3 spans 14 residues. The CDR3 DNA reads as TGTGCCAGCAGCCCCTCCCCGGTGGCAGATACGCAGTATTTT. It encodes CASSPSPVADTQYF.

This clonotype was counted a few times. This chain uses TRBV5-1 with TRBJ2-5, with a possible D match to TRBD1 (7 bases). This CDR3 region has 15 residues. The V end was cut by 2 bases, the J end by 5 bases, with 16 bases between. Per the germline V gene, CDR1 is SGHRS and CDR2 is YFSETQ. The CDR3 DNA sequence: TGCGCCAGCAGCTTAATAGGGGACAGCGGGGAGACCCAGTACTTC. It specifies CASSLIGDSGETQYF.

This clonotype has just a few counts. The CDR3: CASGPAMNTGELFF. CDR3 bases: TGCGCCAGCGGTCCGGCTATGAACACCGGGGAGCTGTTTTTT. The gene calls are TRBV5-1 and TRBJ2-2; D not certain. Trimming removed 7 bases from V and 1 base from J, with 11 bases in between. Germline loops: CDR1 SGHRS, CDR2 YFSETQ. The CDR3 extends over 14 amino acids.

This clonotype has a handful of counts. The rearrangement joins TRBV20-1 to TRBJ1-4; D not certain. Trimming stripped 3 bases from V and 1 base from J, with 3 bases between. This CDR3 is built from 12 residues. Germline V lookup: CDR1 DFQATT, CDR2 SNEGSKA (reference sequence). Here the CDR3 reads CSARVTNEKLFF. The CDR3 bases are TGCAGTGCTAGGGTAACTAATGAAAAACTGTTTTTT.

This sequence joins TRBV7-3 and TRBJ2-1, with TRBD2 matching 8 bases. The CDR3 covers 17 residues. Germline values: CDR1 SGHTA, CDR2 FQGTGA. V gave up 5 bases and J gave up 5 bases; unmatched junction bases: 14. CDR3 DNA: TGTGCCAGCAGCCTACTAGCGGCAACCAAAAATGACAATGAGCAGTTCTTC. It translates to CASSLLAATKNDNEQFF.

The rearrangement joins TRBV27 to TRBJ2-4; a possible D gene is TRBD1 (5 bases). From germline, CDR1 is MNHEY and CDR2 SMNVEV (reference sequence). The ends were cut back, 10 bases at V and 1 base at J, with 17 bases in the middle. CDR3 length equals 15 residues. The DNA of the CDR3 is TGTGCCACTAGGCGGCAGGGTGAGGCCAAAAACATTCAGTACTTC. Protein: CATRRQGEAKNIQYF.

The rearrangement links TRBV28 to TRBJ2-7; a weak D match, TRBD1 (5 bases). In germline, CDR1 is MDHEN, CDR2 SYDVKM. The CDR3 covers 14 residues. V lost 0 bases, J lost 2 bases, and 8 bases lay in between. The CDR3 loop reads CASSLWRRAYEQYF. DNA for the CDR3: TGTGCCAGCAGTTTATGGCGCAGGGCCTACGAGCAGTACTTC.

This clonotype was picked up a small number of times. The rearrangement joins TRBV28 to TRBJ2-7, with D perhaps assigned TRBD1 or TRBD2 (5 bases each). Trimming took 7 bases from V and 6 from J, leaving 22 bases between them. This CDR3 spans 15 amino acids. Germline CDR1 is MDHEN and CDR2 is SYDVKM. The DNA of the CDR3 is TGTGCCAGCACCCTTTTGGGGACGGGGTTCGGCGAGCAGTACTTC. It codes for CASTLLGTGFGEQYF. The variable domain in full, completed from reference TRBV28 and TRBJ2-7, reads DVKVTQSSRYLVKRTGEKVFLECVQDMDHENMFWYRQDPGLGLRLIYFSYDVKMKEKGDIPEGYSVSREKKERFSLILESASTNQTSMYLCASTLLGTGFGEQYFGPGTRLTVT.

This chain connects TRBV12-3 or TRBV12-4 to TRBJ1-1; D is unresolved. The CDR3 runs to 15 residues. V was pared by 5 bases and J by 5 bases, with 18 bases between. CDR3 sequence (DNA): TGTGCCAGCAGTCCACGCCCCTCGGTATATACTGAAGCTTTCTTT. Translating gives CASSPRPSVYTEAFF.

The chain recombines TRBV11-2 with TRBJ2-1; TRBD2 is a possible D gene (6 bases). V gave up 5 bases and J gave up 9 bases, with 23 bases separating them. Germline V gene sequence: CDR1 SGHAT, CDR2 FQNNGV. CDR3 size: 16 residues. CDR3 DNA sequence: TGTGCCAGCAGCGGCATACTACCGGGAGATGCGGTTGAGCAGTTCTTC. Translating it yields CASSGILPGDAVEQFF.

Ten or more counts support this clonotype. The chain is built from TRBV7-9 and TRBJ2-1; the match to TRBD2 covers 7 bases. The V gene end was trimmed by 3 bases and the J gene end by 1 base; junction bases not matched to a gene: 0. The CDR3 contains 14 residues. Germline assignment: CDR1 SEHNR and CDR2 FQNEAQ (reference sequence). Here the CDR3 reads CASSLRESYNEQFF. The CDR3 bases are TGTGCCAGCAGCTTGCGGGAGTCCTACAATGAGCAGTTCTTC. The full variable domain, its missing parts supplied by reference TRBV7-9 and TRBJ2-1, is DTGVSQNPRHKITKRGQNVTFRCDPISEHNRLYWYRQTLGQGPEFLTYFQNEAQLEKSRLLSDRFSAERPKGSFSTLEIQRTEQGDSAMYLCASSLRESYNEQFFGPGTRLTVL.

The V and J genes are TRBV28 and TRBJ2-7, with unresolved D. CDR1 and CDR2 (germline): MDHEN, SYDVKM. V lost 9 bases and J 2 bases, leaving 17 bases between the germline ends. The CDR3 totals 14 residues. The CDR3 DNA reads as TGTGCCAGTTGTTTTCAGTGGGAACCCTACGAGCAGTACTTC. Its protein is CASCFQWEPYEQYF.

V gene TRBV24-1 combines with J gene TRBJ2-5; 14 bases are a match to TRBD2. In germline, CDR1 is KGHDR, CDR2 SFDVKD. The CDR3 covers 17 residues. The V and J ends lost 4 bases and 4 bases, in that order; junction bases with no gene match: 7. In DNA form, the CDR3 reads TGTGCCACCAGTGACCCGGGACTAGCGGGAGTAAGAGAGACCCAGTACTTC. Translation: CATSDPGLAGVRETQYF.